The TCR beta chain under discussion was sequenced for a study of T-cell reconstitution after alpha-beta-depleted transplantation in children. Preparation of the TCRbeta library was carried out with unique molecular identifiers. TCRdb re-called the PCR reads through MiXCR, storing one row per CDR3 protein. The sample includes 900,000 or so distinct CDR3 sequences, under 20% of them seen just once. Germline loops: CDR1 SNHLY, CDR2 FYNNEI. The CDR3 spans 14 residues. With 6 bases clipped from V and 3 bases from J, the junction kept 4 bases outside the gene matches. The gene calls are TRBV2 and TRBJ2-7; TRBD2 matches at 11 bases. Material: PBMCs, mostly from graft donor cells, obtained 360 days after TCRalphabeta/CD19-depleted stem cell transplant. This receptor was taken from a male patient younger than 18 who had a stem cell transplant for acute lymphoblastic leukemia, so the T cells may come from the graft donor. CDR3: CASRIAGGVYEQYF. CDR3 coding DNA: TGTGCCAGCAGGATAGCGGGAGGGGTCTACGAGCAGTACTTC.